The clone carrying this T cell receptor (beta chain) was seen at least ten times. The sample belongs to a study of identical twins. Via MiXCR, TCRdb re-called the 5' RACE reads, giving one row per CDR3 protein. Found here are around 680,000 distinct CDR3 sequences, 8.6% of them singletons; the top ten hold around 0.98%. V lost 3 bases and J lost 0, with 9 bases in between. The CDR3 is 15 amino acids. The germline gives CDR1 MNHEY, CDR2 SMNVEV (reference sequence). These same records also appear under a second study, on yellow fever vaccine responses in identical twins.

The V gene is TRBV27, the J gene TRBJ1-5, with a possible D match to TRBD1 (5 bases). Sequenced: PBMCs. The receptor's source is a young woman in good health. CDR3 nucleotides: TGTGCCAGCAGTTTGACAGCCTATAGCAATCAGCCCCAGCATTTT. Translation: CASSLTAYSNQPQHF.